Below are 32 T cell receptor beta chains sequenced from a single sample in a study of T-cell reconstitution after alpha-beta-depleted transplantation in children. Preparation of the TCRbeta library was carried out with unique molecular identifiers. TCRdb used MiXCR to reprocess the PCR reads, holding one entry per CDR3 protein. The sample has about 610,000 distinct CDR3 sequences; roughly a tenth are singletons. Here the sequenced sample was PBMCs from the stem cell graft donor, taken from the stem cell graft. These TCRs come from a human donor who donated a stem cell graft to a child with acute myeloid leukemia.

This clonotype was counted ten times or more. The V and J genes are TRBV24-1 and TRBJ2-1; 12 nucleotides match TRBD2. This CDR3 is 13 amino acids long. V lost 8 bases, J lost 8 bases, and 3 bases stayed unmatched. CDR1 and CDR2 from the germline V gene are KGHDR and SFDVKD. CDR3 amino acids: CATKASGRDEQFF. The CDR3 nucleotides are TGTGCCACCAAGGCTAGCGGGAGGGATGAGCAGTTCTTC.

This clonotype was detected many times. The chain is built from TRBV5-6 and TRBJ2-2, with a weak D call TRBD2 (5 bases). CDR1 is SGHDT and CDR2 is YYEEEE in the germline V gene. This CDR3 region has 17 residues. Trimming pared 5 bases from V and 3 bases from J, leaving 20 bases between. CDR3 DNA: TGTGCCAGCAGTTCGAGGGTAGCGATTCTCTACACCGGGGAGCTGTTTTTT. Protein: CASSSRVAILYTGELFF.

Remarks on this clonotype: This sequence may be a read error, since a much larger clone differs from it by one base. The V call is TRBV6-5, the J call TRBJ2-7; D possibly corresponds to TRBD2 (6 bases). The CDR3 is made up of 15 amino acids. V lost 0 bases and J lost 1, with 10 bases in between. CDR1 and CDR2 from the germline V gene are MNHEY and SVGAGI. The chain's CDR3 is CASSYSSSGSYEQYF. The DNA for the CDR3 is TGTGCCAGCAGTTACTCGAGTAGCGGTTCCTACGAGCAGTACTTC.

This clonotype has only a few counts. This sequence joins TRBV5-1 and TRBJ2-7; 11 nucleotides agree with TRBD1. In germline, CDR1 is SGHRS, CDR2 YFSETQ. This CDR3 spans 13 amino acids. The trim removed 4 bases at V and 8 bases at J, leaving 5 bases unmatched. CDR3 in amino acids: CASSKDRGHQQYF. The CDR3, as DNA: TGCGCCAGCAGCAAGGACAGGGGGCATCAGCAGTACTTC.

In its sample, this clonotype was seen a few times. This CDR3 is CASSSSTGPQGKSEQFF. DNA of the CDR3: TGCGCCAGCAGCTCTTCAACCGGGCCCCAGGGGAAGAGTGAGCAGTTCTTC. The J gene is TRBJ2-1, the V gene TRBV5-1; TRBD1 is a possible D gene (6 bases). This CDR3 region has 17 residues. Per germline, CDR1 SGHRS and CDR2 YFSETQ. Trimming shortened V by 3 bases and J by 9 bases, and 25 bases separated the two germline ends. Complete variable domain (other parts from reference TRBV5-1 and TRBJ2-1): KAGVTQTPRYLIKTRGQQVTLSCSPISGHRSVSWYQQTPGQGLQFLFEYFSETQRNKGNFPGRFSGRQFSNSRSEMNVSTLELGDSALYLCASSSSTGPQGKSEQFFGPGTRLTVL.

The chain couples TRBV7-9 to TRBJ1-5; 8 bases match TRBD1. V dropped 5 bases and J dropped 5; count of bases not matched to a gene: 8. CDR1 is SEHNR and CDR2 is FQNEAQ in the germline V gene (reference sequence). The CDR3 loop spans 15 amino acids. The CDR3 sequence: CASSPATGAYQPQHF. The DNA of the CDR3 is TGTGCCAGCAGCCCAGCGACAGGGGCTTATCAGCCCCAGCATTTT. Filled out from reference TRBV7-9 and TRBJ1-5, the complete variable domain reads DTGVSQNPRHKITKRGQNVTFRCDPISEHNRLYWYRQTLGQGPEFLTYFQNEAQLEKSRLLSDRFSAERPKGSFSTLEIQRTEQGDSAMYLCASSPATGAYQPQHFGDGTRLSIL.

This clonotype was observed at least ten times. The J gene is TRBJ2-3, the V gene TRBV18, with D hard to call. The germline V gene has CDR1 KGHSH and CDR2 LQKENI. The CDR3 is 11 residues long. V gave up 8 bases and J gave up 2 bases, with 5 bases separating them. The DNA for the CDR3 is TGTGCCAGCAGCCCCACAGATACGCAGTATTTT. It specifies CASSPTDTQYF.

The chain combines TRBV20-1 with TRBJ2-5; 11 nucleotides match TRBD2. CDR1 DFQATT and CDR2 SNEGSKA come from the germline V gene (reference sequence). CDR3 size: 14 residues. In nucleotides, the CDR3 is TGCAGCCACCGTAGCGGGAGGGCCATAGAGACCCAGTACTTC. This sequence encodes CSHRSGRAIETQYF.

Turning to this clonotype: It is likely a read error, because the conserved phenylalanine at the end of the CDR3 is missing. The chain has TRBV5-1 and TRBJ1-1; TRBD1 matches at 9 bases. The V gene's germline CDR1 is SGHRS and CDR2 YFSETQ. V lost 6 bases and J lost 4; bases outside the gene matches: 7. The CDR3 consists of 14 residues. The CDR3 reads CASTLQGARTEAFS. CDR3 sequence (DNA): TGCGCCAGCACCTTACAGGGGGCCCGCACTGAAGCTTTCTCT.

This clonotype was picked up a small number of times. The genes are TRBV20-1 and TRBJ2-5; TRBD2 is a possible D gene (6 bases). Per germline, CDR1 DFQATT and CDR2 SNEGSKA (reference sequence). This CDR3 contains 13 residues. V lost 0 bases and J 5 bases, leaving 10 bases between the germline ends. The CDR3 nucleotides read TGCAGTGCTAGAGATGGGGGACTGGAGACCCAGTACTTC. It yields the protein CSARDGGLETQYF.

This clonotype was seen at least ten times. This sequence joins TRBV10-3 and TRBJ2-1; 12 bases are shared with TRBD2. J lost 0 bases, V lost 4 bases, and 4 bases had no gene match. Germline V gene lookup returns CDR1 ENHRY and CDR2 SYGVKD. The length of the CDR3 is 17 residues. In DNA, the CDR3 is TGTGCCATCAGTGGGACTAGCGGGAACCCCTCCTACAATGAGCAGTTCTTC. Its translation: CAISGTSGNPSYNEQFF.

This rearrangement joins TRBV6-1 to TRBJ2-2; TRBD2 is a possible D gene (6 bases). Per the germline V gene, CDR1 is MNHNS and CDR2 is SASEGT. The V and J ends lost 7 bases and 3 bases respectively, with 12 bases between them. This CDR3 region has 14 residues. CDR3 sequence: CASIGTGDTGELFF. The CDR3 DNA sequence: TGTGCCAGCATCGGGACGGGGGACACCGGGGAGCTGTTTTTT.

The chain joins TRBV3-1 to TRBJ1-1; tentative D call: TRBD1 (5 bases). The germline V gene encodes CDR1 LGHDT and CDR2 YNNKEL (reference sequence). The CDR3 runs 13 residues. The V gene lost 2 bases and the J gene lost 6 bases, with 10 bases spanning the gap. CDR3 residues: CASSQQGRAEAFF. In DNA form, the CDR3 reads TGTGCCAGCAGCCAACAGGGAAGGGCTGAAGCTTTCTTT.

The gene calls are TRBV29-1 and TRBJ2-5, with 14 bases lining up with TRBD2. This CDR3 has 14 residues. With 3 bases clipped from V and 7 bases from J, the junction kept 4 bases outside the gene matches. Germline-derived CDR1 and CDR2 are SQVTM and ANQGSEA. The CDR3 nucleotides read TGCAGCGTTGACCCCGGGACTAGCGGGAGGACCCAGTACTTC. This codes for CSVDPGTSGRTQYF.

CDR3 nucleotides: TGCAGTGCTCCGATTCCGGGACTAGTATATGAGCAGTTCTTC. Translating it yields CSAPIPGLVYEQFF. This chain uses TRBV20-1 with TRBJ2-1; 8 bases fit TRBD2. Trimming at V came to 5 bases and at J to 8 bases, leaving 11 bases not matched to a gene. This CDR3 region has 14 residues. Germline lookup yields CDR1 DFQATT and CDR2 SNEGSKA (reference sequence).

This chain links TRBV12-3 or TRBV12-4 with TRBJ1-2; the D is unclear. The CDR3 has 14 amino acids. The V and J ends lost 3 bases and 5 bases respectively, with 13 bases between them. CDR3 nucleotide sequence: TGTGCCAGCAGTTTTGGCGGTCTCTCATATGGCTACACCTTC. Translated: CASSFGGLSYGYTF.

This clonotype was seen a handful of times. The V call is TRBV20-1, the J call TRBJ2-7; 7 nucleotides align to TRBD1. The germline V gene encodes CDR1 DFQATT and CDR2 SNEGSKA (reference sequence). The V segment lost 3 bases and the J segment 1 base; nucleotides outside the gene matches: 12. This CDR3 comprises 16 residues. CDR3 sequence (DNA): TGCAGTGCTAGGACCCCTACAGGGGCGTGGTCCTACGAGCAGTACTTC. Amino acids: CSARTPTGAWSYEQYF.

This clonotype was counted at least ten times. The chain has TRBV6-2 or TRBV6-3 and TRBJ2-1, with 7 positions matching TRBD2. This CDR3 region has 15 residues. CDR1 is MNHEY and CDR2 is SVGEGT in the germline V gene. V lost 8 bases, J lost 9 bases, and 16 bases stayed unmatched. The CDR3 region is CASQSYLTGGIEQFF. In nucleotides, the CDR3 is TGTGCCAGCCAAAGTTACCTCACGGGGGGTATTGAGCAGTTCTTC.

This clonotype was seen many times. The chain combines TRBV7-3 with TRBJ2-1; D gene ambiguous. Trimming removed 0 bases from V and 7 bases from J, with 16 bases in between. There are 16 residues in the CDR3. CDR1 is SGHTA, CDR2 FQGTGA, per germline. DNA for the CDR3: TGTGCCAGCAGCTTAACCCCCCCGGGTTTGGGGAATGAGCAGTTCTTC. Its protein product is CASSLTPPGLGNEQFF.

This sequence joins TRBV30 and TRBJ2-1, with D perhaps matching TRBD2 (7 bases). Germline values: CDR1 GTSNPN, CDR2 SVGIG (reference sequence). The CDR3 is 13 amino acids. The V end lost 4 bases, the J end lost 8 bases, and 15 bases lay between the germline ends. CDR3 sequence reads: CAWNPDSGDEQFF. In nucleotides, the CDR3 is TGTGCCTGGAATCCGGACAGCGGGGATGAGCAGTTCTTC.

This clonotype has just a few counts. V and J are TRBV4-2 and TRBJ2-7; 16 nucleotides line up with TRBD2. The CDR3 consists of 20 residues. V lost 4 bases, J lost 2 bases, and 14 bases stayed unmatched. Germline-derived CDR1 and CDR2 are LGHNA and YNFKEQ. The CDR3: CASSLAGGTSGRGVTYEQYF. The DNA for the CDR3 is TGTGCCAGCAGCCTTGCCGGGGGGACTAGCGGGAGGGGAGTCACCTACGAGCAGTACTTC.

This clonotype was counted between two and nine times. The chain combines TRBV5-1 with TRBJ2-1; TRBD2 agrees at 10 bases. The CDR3 covers 17 residues. Germline trimming cut 4 bases from V and 7 bases from J; bases unmatched to any gene: 14. Germline CDR1 is SGHRS and CDR2 is YFSETQ. The CDR3 sequence: CASSETPSGRAGNEQFF. CDR3 DNA sequence: TGCGCCAGCAGCGAGACCCCAAGCGGGAGGGCCGGAAATGAGCAGTTCTTC.

This clonotype was counted many times. This chain links TRBV5-1 with TRBJ1-1, with a possible D match to TRBD1 (6 bases). The CDR3 spans 15 residues. Germline V CDR1 and CDR2: SGHRS, YFSETQ. Trimming took 4 bases from V and 1 from J, leaving 14 bases between them. The CDR3 DNA reads as TGCGCCAGCAGCCCGGATGGGGGGCGGAACACTGAAGCTTTCTTT. Protein sequence: CASSPDGGRNTEAFF.

This clonotype has a count of ten or more. The J gene is TRBJ2-3, the V gene TRBV10-3, with 9 bases identical to TRBD1. Looked up from germline, CDR1 is ENHRY and CDR2 is SYGVKD. Trimming took 5 bases from V and 6 from J; bases not matched to a gene: 6. The CDR3 is 14 residues long. CDR3 amino acids: CAISPPDRGDTQYF. The CDR3 bases are TGTGCCATCAGTCCACCGGACAGGGGTGATACGCAGTATTTT.

The chain uses TRBV7-9 and TRBJ2-1; D is unclear. The CDR3 has 17 residues. The V and J ends lost 6 bases and 6 bases respectively, with 24 bases between them. Looked up from germline, CDR1 is SEHNR and CDR2 is FQNEAQ (reference sequence). CDR3 nucleotides: TGTGCCAGCAGAGGCGCCCCCCTTGGGCGCCAGAGCAATGAGCAGTTCTTC. It specifies CASRGAPLGRQSNEQFF. Full variable domain (remainder filled in from reference TRBV7-9 and TRBJ2-1): DTGVSQNPRHKITKRGQNVTFRCDPISEHNRLYWYRQTLGQGPEFLTYFQNEAQLEKSRLLSDRFSAERPKGSFSTLEIQRTEQGDSAMYLCASRGAPLGRQSNEQFFGPGTRLTVL.

This clonotype appeared a few times. The J gene is TRBJ2-7, the V gene TRBV6-2 or TRBV6-3; no firm D call. The germline CDR1 and CDR2 sequences are MNHEY and SVGEGT. V lost 8 bases, J lost 10 bases, and 18 bases lay in between. The CDR3 extends over 12 amino acids. CDR3 residues: CASGQHPKAQYF. CDR3 coding DNA: TGTGCCAGCGGCCAGCATCCCAAGGCTCAGTACTTC.

There are a few counts of this clonotype. The chain uses TRBV6-7 and TRBJ2-1, with a weak D call TRBD2 (6 bases). TRBV6-7 is filed as an ORF, its function uncertain. This CDR3 comprises 16 residues. The ends were cut back, 6 bases at V and 2 bases at J, with 17 bases in the middle. CDR3 in amino acids: CASRQLAPPTYNEQFF. As DNA, the CDR3 is TGTGCCAGCAGGCAACTAGCTCCCCCCACCTACAATGAGCAGTTCTTC.

The table lists this clonotype with a few counts. One junction end disagrees with the germline gene, perhaps due to a read error. This chain joins TRBV5-1 and TRBJ2-1; D remains ambiguous. The CDR3 is 16 amino acids. CDR1 and CDR2 (germline): SGHRS, YFSETQ. For the CDR3, the DNA is TGCGCCAGCAGCTCCTCGGCGGTAGGCTCCAACAATGAGCAGTTCTTC. Translating gives CASSSSAVGSNNEQFF. Supplemented by reference TRBV5-1 and TRBJ2-1, the full variable domain reads KAGVTQTPRYLIKTRGQQVTLSCSPISGHRSVSWYQQTPGQGLQFLFEYFSETQRNKGNFPGRFSGRQFSNSRSEMNVSTLELGDSALYLCASSSSAVGSNNEQFFGPGTRLTVL.

This clonotype has more than one count but fewer than ten. This chain connects TRBV29-1 to TRBJ2-3; the D gene could be TRBD1 or TRBD2 (6 bases each). The CDR3 length is 15 residues. Germline V gene sequence: CDR1 SQVTM, CDR2 ANQGSEA. V lost 6 bases and J 1 base, leaving 17 bases between the germline ends. CDR3 loop: CSVAGQPVGTDTQYF. CDR3 coding DNA: TGCAGCGTCGCGGGACAACCCGTTGGCACAGATACGCAGTATTTT.

There are a few counts of this clonotype. The V call is TRBV20-1, the J call TRBJ1-5; D not resolved. The CDR3 contains 16 residues. The V end lost 6 bases, the J end lost 2 bases, and 20 bases lay between the germline ends. Germline loops: CDR1 DFQATT, CDR2 SNEGSKA (reference sequence). The CDR3 sequence is CSASHLSGVRNQPQHF. The CDR3 DNA reads as TGCAGTGCCAGCCACTTGTCCGGGGTTCGCAATCAGCCCCAGCATTTT.

This clonotype was counted between two and nine times. This chain links TRBV20-1 with TRBJ2-7, with TRBD2 matching over 12 bases. This CDR3 has 15 residues. CDR1 DFQATT and CDR2 SNEGSKA come from the germline V gene (reference sequence). V lost 3 bases and J lost 4; bases outside the gene matches: 7. Here the CDR3 reads CSARGLAGGGYEQYF. The CDR3 DNA sequence: TGCAGTGCTAGGGGACTAGCGGGCGGGGGGTACGAGCAGTACTTC.

This clonotype was detected a few times. The rearrangement uses TRBV20-1 and TRBJ2-7; TRBD2 is a possible D gene (5 bases). Trimming stripped 0 bases from V and 4 bases from J, with 16 bases between. The CDR3 is 15 residues long. From germline, CDR1 is DFQATT and CDR2 SNEGSKA (reference sequence). The chain's CDR3 is CSARDERVGPYEQYF. In DNA, the CDR3 is TGCAGTGCTAGAGATGAGAGGGTCGGGCCTTACGAGCAGTACTTC.